The 5 T cell receptor beta chains below all came from one sample that was sequenced in a study of shared clonotypes between healthy human individuals (dated by TCRdb to about 2020). Library generation was performed with the immunoSEQ multiplex PCR assay. TCRdb obtained this table from immuneACCESS and retained in-frame rearrangements with V and J assigned. These tables miss some clones; where compared with another copy, unresolved V genes account for less than half of the shortfall, and the remainder is unexplained. For this sample there are some 1.5 million clones; roughly 96% appear just once. Together, the top ten hold approximately 1.1% of the sample. Source material: naive CD4+ T cells sorted from blood. This sample's cell subset or site label indicates: CD45RA+ positively selected. The receptors originated from a man between 25 and 39 years old in good health.

This clone occurred once. Additional DNA sequences in this sample encode the identical CDR3. This rearrangement joins TRBV28 to TRBJ2-2, with D perhaps TRBD1 or TRBD2 (5 bases each). There are 12 residues in the CDR3. Per the germline V gene, CDR1 is MDHEN and CDR2 is SYDVKM. The V and J ends lost 8 bases and 2 bases respectively, with 6 bases between them. The CDR3 DNA reads TGTGCCAGCGGGGGAAACACCGGGGAGCTGTTTTTT. Amino acid sequence: CASGGNTGELFF.

This chain uses TRBV5-5 with TRBJ1-5, with 8 bases matching TRBD1. The CDR3 is 17 residues long. Per the germline V gene, CDR1 is SGHKS and CDR2 is YYEKEE (reference sequence). The junction had 9 bases not matched to a gene; V was cut back by 1 base and J by 3 bases. This CDR3 is CASSLSQGAWSNQPQHF. The CDR3 DNA reads TGTGCCAGCAGCTTGTCGCAGGGGGCTTGGTCCAATCAGCCCCAGCATTTT.

V and J are TRBV27 and TRBJ2-3; D not certain. Germline assignment: CDR1 MNHEY and CDR2 SMNVEV (reference sequence). Trimming pared 1 base from V and 2 bases from J, leaving 7 bases between. The CDR3 is 14 amino acids. CDR3 sequence (DNA): TGTGCCAGCAGTTTATTGGATCTCACAGATACGCAGTATTTT. Its translation is CASSLLDLTDTQYF.

The rearrangement uses TRBV4-2 and TRBJ1-4, with a weak D call TRBD1 (5 bases). The V end was cut by 4 bases, the J end by 8 bases, with 8 bases between. The CDR3 runs to 12 residues. From germline, CDR1 is LGHNA and CDR2 YNFKEQ. CDR3 loop: CASSPQVEKLFF. Here the CDR3 DNA reads TGTGCCAGCAGCCCACAGGTGGAAAAACTGTTTTTT.

The rearrangement links TRBV7-9 to TRBJ2-3, with TRBD2 matching 14 bases. The V segment lost 5 bases and the J segment 7 bases; nucleotides outside the gene matches: 14. The germline V gene encodes CDR1 SEHNR and CDR2 FQNEAQ (reference sequence). The CDR3 extends over 18 amino acids. DNA for the CDR3: TGTGCCAGCAGCAATACACCGGGACTAGCGGGAGAGGGTAATACGCAGTATTTT. This gives the protein CASSNTPGLAGEGNTQYF.